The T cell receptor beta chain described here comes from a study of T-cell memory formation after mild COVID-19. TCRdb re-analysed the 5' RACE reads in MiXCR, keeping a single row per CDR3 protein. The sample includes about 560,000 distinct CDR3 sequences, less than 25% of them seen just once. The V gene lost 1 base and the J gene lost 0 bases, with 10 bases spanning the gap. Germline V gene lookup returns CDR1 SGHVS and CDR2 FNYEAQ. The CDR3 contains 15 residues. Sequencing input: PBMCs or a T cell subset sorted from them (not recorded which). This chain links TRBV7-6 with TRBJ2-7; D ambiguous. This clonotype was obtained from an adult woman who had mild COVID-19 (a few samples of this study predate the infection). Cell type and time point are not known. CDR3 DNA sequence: TGTGCCAGCAGCTTAGAGGCCGCTAGCTCCTACGAGCAGTACTTC. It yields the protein CASSLEAASSYEQYF.